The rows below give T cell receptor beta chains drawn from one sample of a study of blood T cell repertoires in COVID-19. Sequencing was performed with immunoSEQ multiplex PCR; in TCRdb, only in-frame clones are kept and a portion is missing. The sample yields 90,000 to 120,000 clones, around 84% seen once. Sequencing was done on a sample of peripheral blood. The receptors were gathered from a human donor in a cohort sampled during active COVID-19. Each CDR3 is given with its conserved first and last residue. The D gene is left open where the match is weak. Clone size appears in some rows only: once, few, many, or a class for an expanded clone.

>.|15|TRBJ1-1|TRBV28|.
CASSWGREANTEAFF
TGTGCCAGCAGTTGGGGCAGAGAAGCGAACACTGAAGCTTTCTTT
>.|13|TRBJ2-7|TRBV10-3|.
CAISRDTASGQYF
TGTGCCATCAGCCGGGACACGGCCAGTGGGCAGTACTTC
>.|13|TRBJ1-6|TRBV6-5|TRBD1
CASSSGTGGPLHF
TGTGCCAGCAGTTCAGGGACAGGGGGTCCCCTCCACTTT
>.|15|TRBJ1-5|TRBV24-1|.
CATSDPGNPNQPQHF
TGTGCCACCAGTGATCCGGGGAACCCCAATCAGCCCCAGCATTTT
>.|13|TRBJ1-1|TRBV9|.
CASSYGGGSEAFF
TGTGCCAGCAGCTATGGCGGGGGGTCTGAAGCTTTCTTT
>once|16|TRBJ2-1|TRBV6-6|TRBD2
CASRGAASGTRVEQFF
TGTGCCAGCAGGGGGGCCGCTAGCGGGACGCGGGTTGAGCAGTTCTTC
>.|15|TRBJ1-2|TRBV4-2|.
CASSQEEGKPYGYTF
TGTGCCAGCAGCCAAGAAGAGGGCAAGCCCTATGGCTACACCTTC
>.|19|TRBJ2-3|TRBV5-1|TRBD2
CASSFLPTSGGASTDTQYF
TGCGCCAGCAGCTTTCTACCCACTAGCGGGGGGGCTAGCACAGATACGCAGTATTTT
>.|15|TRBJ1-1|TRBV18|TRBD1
CASSRETGGDAEAFF
TGTGCCAGCTCACGCGAGACAGGGGGAGACGCTGAAGCTTTCTTT
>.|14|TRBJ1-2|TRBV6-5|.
CASSYLDSGRGYTF
TGTGCCAGCAGTTACTTGGACAGTGGGAGAGGCTACACCTTC
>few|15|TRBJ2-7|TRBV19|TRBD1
CASSIGTASSYEQYF
TGTGCCAGTAGTATCGGGACAGCGAGCTCCTACGAGCAGTACTTC